One and the same sample provided the 24 T cell receptor beta chains below, sequenced in a study of Tregs in tolerant kidney transplant recipients (dated 2019 in TCRdb). The library was produced with the immunoSEQ multiplex PCR assay. Not all clones reach the TCRdb copy of this immuneACCESS table, which keeps in-frame sequences only. Checked studies attribute under half of the gap to unresolved V genes and leave the rest unexplained. The sample table contains 50,000 or so clones; only one count was recorded for less than 95% of them. The ten most abundant clones make up around 0.7% of the sample. The sequenced sample consisted of Tregs from blood. Receptors were obtained from a human donor in good health.

The V and J genes are TRBV5-4 and TRBJ1-6; tentatively, D is TRBD1 (6 bases). V was clipped by 5 bases and J by 8 bases, with 20 bases between them. The germline V gene encodes CDR1 SGHNT and CDR2 YYREEE (reference sequence). The CDR3 sequence is 16 residues long. The CDR3 loop reads CASRPGTGTTDSPLHF. CDR3 DNA sequence: TGTGCCAGCAGGCCCGGTACTGGGACAACGGATTCACCCCTCCACTTT.

The chain combines TRBV4-1 with TRBJ2-3; 8 nucleotides agree with TRBD2. The CDR3 sequence is 16 residues long. CDR1 and CDR2 from the germline V gene are MGHRA and YSYEKL. The trim removed 1 base at V and 3 bases at J, leaving 6 bases unmatched. This CDR3 is CASSQGSGGRTDTQYF. The CDR3, as DNA: TGCGCCAGCAGCCAAGGAAGCGGGGGCAGGACAGATACGCAGTATTTT.

V and J are TRBV5-4 and TRBJ2-5, with a weak D call TRBD2 (6 bases). V was trimmed by 3 bases and J by 1 base, leaving 13 bases between them. The CDR3 extends over 15 amino acids. The germline CDR1 and CDR2 sequences are SGHNT and YYREEE (reference sequence). The CDR3 here is CASSYSQGGQETQYF. The CDR3 region has the DNA TGTGCCAGCAGCTACTCCCAGGGAGGCCAAGAGACCCAGTACTTC.

This clone was recorded a few times. V usage is TRBV6-5 and J usage is TRBJ2-3, with D unresolved. The CDR3 has 14 amino acids. V was cut by 2 bases and J by 0 bases, with 6 bases left in between. Per germline, CDR1 MNHEY and CDR2 SVGAGI. The CDR3 loop reads CASSYRGSTDTQYF. CDR3 nucleotide sequence: TGTGCCAGCAGTTACCGTGGAAGCACAGATACGCAGTATTTT.

This rearrangement joins TRBV27 to TRBJ1-2, with D tentatively TRBD1 (5 bases). Germline CDR1 is MNHEY and CDR2 is SMNVEV (reference sequence). Trimming removed 6 bases at V and 4 bases at J, with 18 bases between. The CDR3 is made up of 15 amino acids. CDR3 protein: CASRVTAIGTYGYTF. CDR3 DNA sequence: TGTGCCAGCAGAGTTACGGCGATTGGGACCTATGGCTACACCTTC.

The chain combines TRBV6-1 with TRBJ2-7; D is undetermined. The CDR3 spans 13 residues. Per germline, CDR1 MNHNS and CDR2 SASEGT. Trimming removed 10 bases from V and 0 bases from J, with 13 bases in between. CDR3 DNA: TGTGCCACCCGCCTCATTAGCTCCTACGAGCAGTACTTC. It yields the protein CATRLISSYEQYF.

The chain is built from TRBV5-1 and TRBJ1-6, with a tentative D call TRBD1 (5 bases). CDR1 SGHRS and CDR2 YFSETQ come from the germline V gene. Trimming pared 0 bases from V and 14 bases from J, leaving 15 bases between. The CDR3 spans 14 residues. CDR3 bases: TGCGCCAGCAGCTTGGAATGGGGCCCCCGGGCCCTCCACTTT. It yields the protein CASSLEWGPRALHF.

The DNA for the CDR3 is TGTGCCAGCAGCTACCCTAGCTCGGGGAGAGCAGATACGCAGTATTTT. This codes for CASSYPSSGRADTQYF. The chain is built from TRBV7-9 and TRBJ2-3; tentatively, D is TRBD2 (5 bases). Germline V lookup: CDR1 SEHNR, CDR2 FQNEAQ (reference sequence). The germline V and J ends were trimmed by 4 bases and 4 bases, with 18 bases remaining between them. The CDR3 consists of 16 residues.

This clone was counted a single time. This rearrangement joins TRBV21-1 to TRBJ2-2; the tabulated D call, TRBD2, remains unverified against the DNA. TRBV21-1 is a known pseudogene. The CDR3 totals 15 residues. The CDR3 sequence is CGPAGGGPNTGELFF. DNA for the CDR3: TGTGGCCCGGCGGGCGGGGGGCCGAACACCGGGGAGCTGTTTTTT.

The V gene is TRBV11-2, the J gene TRBJ1-5; D possibly corresponds to TRBD1 (6 bases). Trimming removed 5 bases at V and 0 bases at J, with 11 bases between. The CDR3 totals 15 residues. Germline values: CDR1 SGHAT, CDR2 FQNNGV. The CDR3 region is CASSLGGRSNQPQHF. CDR3 bases: TGTGCCAGCAGCCTAGGGGGGCGTAGCAATCAGCCCCAGCATTTT.

V usage is TRBV18 and J usage is TRBJ1-1; 12 bases are shared with TRBD1. After removal of 3 bases from V and 4 bases from J, the junction contained 3 bases not matched to a gene. The CDR3 spans 15 residues. The germline V gene has CDR1 KGHSH and CDR2 LQKENI. The CDR3 loop reads CASSPGQGAFTEAFF. The DNA of the CDR3 is TGTGCCAGCTCACCGGGACAGGGGGCGTTCACTGAAGCTTTCTTT. The whole variable domain, remainder taken from reference TRBV18 and TRBJ1-1, is NAGVMQNPRHLVRRRGQEARLRCSPMKGHSHVYWYRQLPEEGLKFMVYLQKENIIDESGMPKERFSAEFPKEGPSILRIQQVVRGDSAAYFCASSPGQGAFTEAFFGQGTRLTVV.

This chain links TRBV7-9 with TRBJ2-7, with 7 bases fitting TRBD1. Trimming at V came to 1 base and at J to 7 bases, leaving 7 bases not matched to a gene. Germline loops: CDR1 SEHNR, CDR2 FQNEAQ (reference sequence). CDR3 size: 14 residues. The chain's CDR3 is CASSLEGARYEQYF. DNA for the CDR3: TGTGCCAGCAGCTTAGAGGGGGCCCGCTATGAGCAGTACTTC.

The chain carries TRBV7-2 and TRBJ2-7, with D perhaps matching TRBD1 (5 bases). V was trimmed by 2 bases and J by 3 bases, leaving 11 bases between them. The CDR3 is 14 residues long. Germline V lookup: CDR1 SGHTA, CDR2 FQGNSA. This chain's CDR3 is CASSLQSGNYEQYF. The CDR3 DNA reads TGTGCCAGCAGCTTACAATCAGGGAACTACGAGCAGTACTTC.

This sequence joins TRBV7-9 and TRBJ2-1; possibly TRBD2 for D (5 bases). Germline loops: CDR1 SEHNR, CDR2 FQNEAQ (reference sequence). Trimming pared 5 bases from V and 4 bases from J, leaving 15 bases between. CDR3 length equals 15 residues. The CDR3 spells CASSRGSSVYNEQFF. CDR3 nucleotide sequence: TGTGCCAGCAGCCGAGGGAGTAGCGTGTACAATGAGCAGTTCTTC.

The chain has TRBV5-1 and TRBJ2-7; D is uncertain. There are 15 residues in the CDR3. The germline V and J ends were trimmed by 0 bases and 1 base, with 11 bases remaining between them. Germline V gene data show CDR1 as SGHRS and CDR2 as YFSETQ. CDR3 sequence (DNA): TGCGCCAGCAGCTTGGGCCTAGTGATGTCCTACGAGCAGTACTTC. It yields the protein CASSLGLVMSYEQYF. Full variable domain (remainder filled in from reference TRBV5-1 and TRBJ2-7): KAGVTQTPRYLIKTRGQQVTLSCSPISGHRSVSWYQQTPGQGLQFLFEYFSETQRNKGNFPGRFSGRQFSNSRSEMNVSTLELGDSALYLCASSLGLVMSYEQYFGPGTRLTVT.

The rearrangement uses TRBV7-7 and TRBJ2-1; 14 nucleotides line up with TRBD2. The trim removed 5 bases at V and 5 bases at J, leaving 5 bases unmatched. The CDR3 is 16 amino acids. The germline CDR1 and CDR2 sequences are SSHAT and FNYEAQ (reference sequence). CDR3 in DNA: TGTGCCAGCAGCCCCCGGGGACTAGCGGGAGACAATGAGCAGTTCTTC. Protein product: CASSPRGLAGDNEQFF.

This clone was observed once. The gene calls are TRBV7-8 and TRBJ2-7; D tentatively reads TRBD1 or TRBD2 (5 bases each). From germline, CDR1 is SGHVS and CDR2 FQNEAQ. The CDR3 is 15 amino acids. Trimming shortened V by 4 bases and J by 5 bases, and 18 bases separated the two germline ends. This CDR3 reads CASSWRARGLDEQYF. DNA for the CDR3: TGTGCCAGCAGCTGGCGAGCGAGGGGTCTCGACGAGCAGTACTTC.

The rearrangement uses TRBV27 and TRBJ1-5; a possible D gene is TRBD1 (6 bases). Germline values: CDR1 MNHEY, CDR2 SMNVEV (reference sequence). V dropped 5 bases and J dropped 7 bases, with 21 bases sitting between them. CDR3 length equals 16 residues. The CDR3 region has the DNA TGTGCCAGCAGTCCCCTAGGGGGGGGATTGAGACAGCCCCAGCATTTT. Translated: CASSPLGGGLRQPQHF.

The CDR3 reads CASTGAGGGTEAFF. For the CDR3, the DNA is TGTGCCAGCACCGGGGCAGGGGGAGGCACTGAAGCTTTCTTT. The gene calls are TRBV9 and TRBJ1-1; 7 bases fit TRBD1. Germline V gives CDR1 SGDLS, CDR2 YYNGEE. The ends lost 6 bases at V and 4 bases at J; junction bases unmatched: 9. This CDR3 is 14 amino acids long.

The rearrangement links TRBV6-5 to TRBJ1-1; 8 nucleotides align to TRBD1. The germline CDR1 and CDR2 sequences are MNHEY and SVGAGI. V was pared by 1 base and J by 2 bases, with 6 bases of the junction left unmatched. CDR3 length: 16 residues. CDR3 sequence: CASSYWTGTINTEAFF. CDR3 DNA sequence: TGTGCCAGCAGTTACTGGACAGGGACGATAAACACTGAAGCTTTCTTT.

The table lists this clone with a few counts. The chain links TRBV6-6 to TRBJ1-2; TRBD1 is a possible D gene (6 bases). Germline CDR1 MNHNY, CDR2 SVGAGI (reference sequence). V was clipped by 5 bases and J by 4 bases, with 8 bases between them. This CDR3 has 12 amino acids. CDR3 sequence: CASSAQGYGYTF. CDR3 sequence (DNA): TGTGCCAGCAGTGCACAGGGCTATGGCTACACCTTC.

The rearrangement uses TRBV5-1 and TRBJ2-7; D may be TRBD2 (5 bases). CDR3 size: 15 residues. Per the germline V gene, CDR1 is SGHRS and CDR2 is YFSETQ. Trimming left V 0 bases short and J 3 bases short, with 13 bases between. The CDR3 DNA reads as TGCGCCAGCAGCTTGGGTATTGCGGGCTACTACGAGCAGTACTTC. It codes for CASSLGIAGYYEQYF.

The chain combines TRBV2 with TRBJ2-2; 11 nucleotides agree with TRBD2. The CDR3 sequence is 17 residues long. CDR1 and CDR2 from the germline V gene are SNHLY and FYNNEI. Trimming at V came to 3 bases and at J to 0 bases, leaving 3 bases not matched to a gene. This CDR3 is CASSEPSGGTNTGELFF. The CDR3 coding sequence is TGTGCCAGCAGTGAGCCTAGCGGGGGGACGAACACCGGGGAGCTGTTTTTT.

The chain has TRBV11-2 and TRBJ1-2; tentatively, D is TRBD1 (6 bases). Trimming left V 4 bases short and J 13 bases short, with 16 bases between. The V gene's germline CDR1 is SGHAT and CDR2 FQNNGV. This CDR3 has 12 amino acids. CDR3 amino acids: CASSWNVGGSTF. CDR3 nucleotides: TGTGCCAGCAGCTGGAACGTAGGGGGTTCCACCTTC. The full variable domain, with the rest looked up from reference TRBV11-2 and TRBJ1-2, is EAGVAQSPRYKIIEKRQSVAFWCNPISGHATLYWYQQILGQGPKLLIQFQNNGVVDDSQLPKDRFSAERLKGVDSTLKIQPAKLEDSAVYLCASSWNVGGSTFGSGTRLTVV.